The 17 T cell receptor beta chains in this list originate from one sample, sequenced in a study of cytomegalovirus exposure and HLA in healthy donors. The PCR employed 60 Vbeta primers together with 13 Jbeta primers. Measured with immunoSEQ multiplex PCR; TCRdb has only the in-frame clones, and not every one. The sample lists roughly 100,000 clones; 55% to 75% were seen once. Sequences were obtained from PBMCs. Every receptor here comes from a man aged 55 to 70 in good health and CMV-seronegative.

The DNA of the CDR3 is TGTGCCAGCAGCTTTCCGGGGGGCCGTGCAGATACGCAGTATTTT. It specifies CASSFPGGRADTQYF. The chain is built from TRBV5-4 and TRBJ2-3; D might be TRBD2 (7 bases). This CDR3 is built from 15 residues. Per the germline V gene, CDR1 is SGHNT and CDR2 is YYREEE (reference sequence). Trimming took 2 bases from V and 4 from J, leaving 14 bases between them.

Comments on this clone: One junction end disagrees with the germline gene, perhaps due to a read error. The J gene is TRBJ2-7, the V gene TRBV29-1; 12 positions agree with TRBD1. Germline lookup yields CDR1 SQVTM and CDR2 ANQGSEA. CDR3 length: 13 amino acids. This CDR3 reads CSVVGQGAYEQYF. The DNA for the CDR3 is TGCAGCGTTGTGGGACAGGGGGCCTATGAGCAGTACTTC.

V is TRBV5-6 and J is TRBJ1-1; TRBD1 is a possible D gene (6 bases). V dropped 3 bases and J dropped 4 bases, with 19 bases sitting between them. The CDR3 runs to 16 residues. Germline V gene lookup returns CDR1 SGHDT and CDR2 YYEEEE. Here the CDR3 DNA reads TGTGCCAGCAGCTCCCGACCCACAGGGTGGATCACTGAAGCTTTCTTT. Translating gives CASSSRPTGWITEAFF.

This chain uses TRBV7-9 with TRBJ1-3; D may be TRBD1 (6 bases). The CDR3 is 14 residues long. Germline V gene sequence: CDR1 SEHNR, CDR2 FQNEAQ (reference sequence). Trimming cost V 7 bases and J 2 bases, with 12 bases left between them. The CDR3 loop is CASTRAGAGNTIYF. For the CDR3, the DNA is TGTGCCAGCACCCGGGCAGGGGCTGGAAACACCATATATTTT.

This chain uses TRBV9 with TRBJ1-3, with 7 positions matching TRBD1. Trimming cost V 4 bases and J 2 bases; bases outside gene matches: 3. CDR1 and CDR2 (germline): SGDLS, YYNGEE. CDR3 length: 14 amino acids. CDR3 residues: CASSKGTAGNTIYF. The CDR3 DNA reads as TGTGCCAGCAGCAAGGGGACAGCTGGAAACACCATATATTTT. Using reference TRBV9 and TRBJ1-3 for the parts outside the CDR3, the full variable domain is DSGVTQTPKHLITATGQRVTLRCSPRSGDLSVYWYQQSLDQGLQFLIQYYNGEERAKGNILERFSAQQFPDLHSELNLSSLELGDSALYFCASSKGTAGNTIYFGEGSWLTVV.

The rearrangement links TRBV6-5 to TRBJ1-1; D is unclear. This CDR3 region has 14 residues. Trimming stripped 7 bases from V and 8 bases from J, with 20 bases between. Germline lookup yields CDR1 MNHEY and CDR2 SVGAGI. As DNA, the CDR3 is TGTGCCAGCACCCCGGTAGGAGTATCCCCGGAAGCTTTCTTT. Translated: CASTPVGVSPEAFF.

The CDR3 nucleotides are TGTGCCAGCAGCGTAGTTGGCGGGAGTGAAGCTTTCTTT. Its protein is CASSVVGGSEAFF. The chain recombines TRBV9 with TRBJ1-1; D remains ambiguous. Germline assignment: CDR1 SGDLS and CDR2 YYNGEE. The CDR3 covers 13 residues. The V end was cut by 0 bases, the J end by 7 bases, with 10 bases between.

V and J are TRBV28 and TRBJ1-5; 7 positions agree with TRBD1. V lost 5 bases and J lost 0; bases outside the gene matches: 16. Germline V lookup: CDR1 MDHEN, CDR2 SYDVKM. This CDR3 is built from 19 residues. In DNA form, the CDR3 reads TGTGCCAGCAGTGCCGAGACAGGGTCCGGGTCTTATAGCAATCAGCCCCAGCATTTT. Its protein product is CASSAETGSGSYSNQPQHF.

This clone showed up just a few times. This chain connects TRBV9 to TRBJ2-3; possibly TRBD2 for D (7 bases). CDR1 and CDR2 from the germline V gene are SGDLS and YYNGEE. The CDR3 runs to 16 residues. Trimming removed 0 bases at V and 3 bases at J, with 14 bases between. The CDR3 reads CASSVAPAGTTDTQYF. DNA of the CDR3: TGTGCCAGCAGCGTAGCCCCAGCGGGGACAACAGATACGCAGTATTTT.

This clone was observed once. V is TRBV19 and J is TRBJ2-2; weak D call: TRBD1 (6 bases). Germline V gene sequence: CDR1 LNHDA, CDR2 SQIVND (reference sequence). This CDR3 comprises 15 residues. Trimming pared 6 bases from V and 0 bases from J, leaving 11 bases between. The CDR3: CASRLQGANTGELFF. In DNA, the CDR3 is TGTGCCAGTAGGCTACAGGGTGCGAACACCGGGGAGCTGTTTTTT.

By its share, this clone is medium-sized. This chain uses TRBV19 with TRBJ2-3; 13 nucleotides agree with TRBD2. Trimming took 3 bases from V and 2 from J; bases not matched to a gene: 11. From germline, CDR1 is LNHDA and CDR2 SQIVND (reference sequence). CDR3 length: 19 amino acids. This CDR3 is CASSIGLAGAVLDTDTQYF. The DNA for the CDR3 is TGTGCCAGTAGTATCGGACTAGCGGGAGCGGTATTGGACACAGATACGCAGTATTTT.

V is TRBV5-1 and J is TRBJ2-5; 7 positions match TRBD1. The better agreement between TRBJ2-7 and the DNA end casts doubt on the J call. Germline lookup yields CDR1 SGHRS and CDR2 YFSETQ. This CDR3 is 15 amino acids long. The CDR3 DNA sequence: TGCGCCAGCACCCCACAGGGGACACTCTCCTACGAGCAGTACTTC. Its translation is CASTPQGTLSYEQYF.

This clone was detected only a few times. The V gene is TRBV6-5, the J gene TRBJ1-2; no definite D call. The V gene lost 2 bases and the J gene lost 7 bases, with 11 bases spanning the gap. This CDR3 is 13 amino acids long. CDR1 and CDR2 from the germline V gene are MNHEY and SVGAGI. CDR3 protein: CASSYRGVSGYTF. CDR3 in DNA: TGTGCCAGCAGTTACCGAGGAGTTTCTGGCTACACCTTC.

This clone was counted between two and nine times. The chain combines TRBV10-2 with TRBJ2-2; TRBD2 might be the D (5 bases). This CDR3 contains 16 residues. CDR1 is WSHSY, CDR2 SAAADI, per germline. Trimming took off 4 bases at V and 0 bases at J, with 12 bases between the two ends. The CDR3: CASSALSGANTGELFF. As DNA, the CDR3 is TGCGCCAGCAGTGCCCTCTCCGGGGCGAACACCGGGGAGCTGTTTTTT.

In the case of this clone: At one boundary the junction diverges from the germline segment, which might be a read error. This CDR3 is CASSEHSASGLKTEAFF. For the CDR3, the DNA is TGTGCCAGCAGTGAACACTCGGCTTCAGGGCTGAAAACTGAAGCTTTCTTT. The V gene is TRBV6-1, the J gene TRBJ1-1; a possible D gene is TRBD1 (5 bases). Per the germline V gene, CDR1 is MNHNS and CDR2 is SASEGT. The CDR3 spans 17 residues.

Regarding this clone: At one boundary the junction diverges from the germline segment, which might be a read error. Here the CDR3 DNA reads TGTGCCAGCAGCGTAGGAGGATACTCTGGGGCCAACGTCCTGACTTTT. Translated: CASSVGGYSGANVLTF. This chain links TRBV9 with TRBJ2-6; D possibly corresponds to TRBD1 (5 bases). The CDR3 consists of 16 residues. Germline CDR1 is SGDLS and CDR2 is YYNGEE.

The chain employs TRBV7-9 and TRBJ2-2; D might be TRBD1 (6 bases). In germline, CDR1 is SEHNR, CDR2 FQNEAQ (reference sequence). The CDR3 extends over 14 amino acids. V was pared by 4 bases and J by 1 base, with 7 bases between. The CDR3 DNA sequence: TGTGCCAGCAGCTCGACAGGGAACACCGGGGAGCTGTTTTTT. Protein: CASSSTGNTGELFF.